This T cell receptor beta chain was sequenced for a study of blood T cell repertoires in COVID-19. About the study: Spain, Italy and the United States supplied samples that represented acute and convalescent COVID-19. From T cells, B-cell-depleted T cells, or PBMCs came the material, which was cDNA or gDNA.

Germline CDR1 and CDR2: SGHRS and YFSETQ. This CDR3 spans 16 amino acids. The junction had 14 bases not matched to a gene; V was cut back by 4 bases and J by 9 bases. As handled by the study authors: By means of reference gene primer amplification, nucleated cell counts were estimated. Here immunoSEQ multiplex PCR was the method, and the copy in TCRdb shows in-frame clones only, minus some. V and J calls plus clone size are reproduced from that table; the DNA served to infer D and trimming. The sample consists of 100,000 to 120,000 clones, around 86% of them appearing once. Sample: peripheral blood. This receptor was identified in an elderly man with acute or convalescent COVID-19. This chain links TRBV5-1 with TRBJ2-1; TRBD1 agrees at 9 bases. The CDR3 spells CASSVHPGQGWGEQFF. CDR3 nucleotides: TGCGCCAGCAGCGTCCACCCGGGACAGGGTTGGGGTGAGCAGTTCTTC.